A single sample gave rise to the 26 T cell receptor beta chains below, sequenced in a study of graft-versus-host responses after intestinal transplantation. Measured with immunoSEQ multiplex PCR; TCRdb has only the in-frame clones, and not every one. The sample holds about 85,000 clones; about 91% are singletons and the top ten take 7.6%. No cognate antigen is known for these TCRs. This material consisted of unstimulated CD8+ T cells sorted from spleen or lymph node cells, taken before transplant. Receptors originate from a human donor who was the organ donor for an intestinal transplant.

This chain links TRBV7-3 with TRBJ2-1, with 10 nucleotides matching TRBD2. The V and J ends lost 3 bases and 9 bases, in that order; junction bases with no gene match: 14. The CDR3 length is 17 residues. Germline CDR1 reads SGHTA; CDR2 reads FQGTGA. CDR3 coding DNA: TGTGCCAGCAGCTTGATCCACCGTGCTAGCGGGAGTTTTGAGCAGTTCTTC. Amino acid sequence: CASSLIHRASGSFEQFF.

As concerns this clone: Its ends do not fully match the called genes, so a read error is possible. The sample has other DNA sequences that encode this CDR3 too. The genes are TRBV4-1 and TRBJ1-1; D might be TRBD1 (5 bases). In germline, CDR1 is MGHRA, CDR2 YSYEKL. This CDR3 contains 14 residues. CDR3 bases: TGCGCCAGCAGCCAAGAGACGGGGGGAGGGTCAGCTTTTTTT. Protein sequence: CASSQETGGGSAFF.

Comments on this clone: A junction end diverges from the germline sequence, so it may reflect a read error. As DNA, the CDR3 is TGCTTTTGCGGGGGATTGGATGGCTACACCTTC. Translated, it gives CFCGGLDGYTF. This sequence joins TRBV30 and TRBJ1-2; possible D gene TRBD1, 5 bases. This CDR3 has 11 amino acids. Per the germline V gene, CDR1 is GTSNPN and CDR2 is SVGIG (reference sequence). The variable domain in full, completed from reference TRBV30 and TRBJ1-2, reads SQTIHQWPATLVQPVGSPLSLECTVEGTSNPNLYWYRQAAGRGLQLLFYSVGIGQISSEVPQNLSASRPQDRQFILSSKKLLLSDSGFYLCFCGGLDGYTFGSGTRLTVV.

This chain joins TRBV7-9 and TRBJ2-3; no clear D. The CDR3 runs 13 residues. V was clipped by 4 bases and J by 6 bases, with 11 bases between them. Looked up from germline, CDR1 is SEHNR and CDR2 is FQNEAQ (reference sequence). CDR3: CASSSPSSDTQYF. DNA of the CDR3: TGTGCCAGCAGCTCACCCTCTAGTGATACGCAGTATTTT.

The rearrangement links TRBV10-1 to TRBJ1-1; possible D gene TRBD1, 6 bases. This CDR3 region has 18 residues. Germline CDR1 is WNHNN and CDR2 is SYGVQD (reference sequence). V was pared by 4 bases and J by 0 bases, with 21 bases between. The CDR3 coding sequence is TGCGCCAGCAGTGTTGGGTCAGGGGACCCTATCCTGAACACTGAAGCTTTCTTT. Translating gives CASSVGSGDPILNTEAFF.

The gene calls are TRBV13 and TRBJ2-1, with D possibly being TRBD2 (6 bases). The germline gives CDR1 PRHDT, CDR2 FYEKMQ (reference sequence). The CDR3 has 15 residues. V was pared by 4 bases and J by 3 bases, with 13 bases between. The DNA for the CDR3 is TGTGCCAGCAGCTCCCGCCGGGAGTTCTACAATGAGCAGTTCTTC. Protein sequence: CASSSRREFYNEQFF.

J is TRBJ2-3 and V is TRBV4-1, with D perhaps matching TRBD1 (6 bases). The CDR3 contains 16 residues. V was cut by 4 bases and J by 6 bases, with 20 bases left in between. In germline, CDR1 is MGHRA, CDR2 YSYEKL. The CDR3 nucleotides read TGCGCCAGCAGCCGCCGAGGGGGTCTAAGTTCCGATACGCAGTATTTT. It specifies CASSRRGGLSSDTQYF.

The V gene is TRBV7-2, the J gene TRBJ2-7; TRBD2 matches at 13 bases. In germline, CDR1 is SGHTA, CDR2 FQGNSA. The CDR3 is made up of 18 amino acids. The V segment lost 4 bases and the J segment 1 base; nucleotides outside the gene matches: 10. CDR3: CASSSTGLAGVVSYEQYF. The CDR3 DNA reads TGTGCCAGCAGCTCCACCGGACTAGCGGGAGTTGTTTCCTACGAGCAGTACTTC.

The chain couples TRBV6-5 to TRBJ2-1, with 12 bases that match TRBD2. Trimming at V came to 6 bases and at J to 8 bases, leaving 8 bases not matched to a gene. Germline CDR1 is MNHEY and CDR2 is SVGAGI. The CDR3 contains 15 residues. The CDR3 region is CASSPLAGGRYEQFF. The DNA for the CDR3 is TGTGCCAGCAGCCCTCTAGCGGGAGGGCGGTATGAGCAGTTCTTC.

The chain combines TRBV5-1 with TRBJ1-5, with 9 positions matching TRBD1. The CDR3 has 14 residues. Germline V CDR1 and CDR2: SGHRS, YFSETQ. The ends lost 3 bases at V and 4 bases at J; junction bases unmatched: 2. The CDR3 protein is CASSSGQGNQPQHF. The DNA of the CDR3 is TGCGCCAGCAGCTCGGGACAGGGTAATCAGCCCCAGCATTTT.

This rearrangement joins TRBV7-8 to TRBJ2-1; TRBD2 aligns across 10 bases. The germline V gene encodes CDR1 SGHVS and CDR2 FQNEAQ. The CDR3 is 16 residues long. Trimming at V came to 4 bases and at J to 7 bases, leaving 10 bases not matched to a gene. CDR3: CASSSFLAGDFNEQFF. The CDR3 DNA is TGTGCCAGCAGCTCATTCCTAGCGGGAGATTTTAATGAGCAGTTCTTC.

This sequence joins TRBV29-1 and TRBJ2-6, with D possibly TRBD1 on 5 matching bases. The CDR3 is 14 amino acids. The V and J ends lost 3 bases and 0 bases respectively, with 6 bases between them. Germline-derived CDR1 and CDR2 are SQVTM and ANQGSEA. The CDR3 sequence is CSVEDNSGANVLTF. DNA of the CDR3: TGCAGCGTTGAGGACAACTCTGGGGCCAACGTCCTGACTTTC. Combining the CDR3 with reference TRBV29-1 and TRBJ2-6 gives the whole variable domain SAVISQKPSRDICQRGTSLTIQCQVDSQVTMMFWYRQQPGQSLTLIATANQGSEATYESGFVIDKFPISRPNLTFSTLTVSNMSPEDSSIYLCSVEDNSGANVLTFGAGSRLTVL.

The chain couples TRBV19 to TRBJ1-5; D unresolved. Germline CDR1 LNHDA, CDR2 SQIVND (reference sequence). Trimming left V 5 bases short and J 2 bases short, with 19 bases between. The CDR3 extends over 17 amino acids. CDR3 DNA: TGTGCCAGTAGTTCAGGTTTTTATGAGGGTGGCAATCAGCCCCAGCATTTT. Residues: CASSSGFYEGGNQPQHF.

The CDR3 bases are TGTGCCAGTAGTTCCCCGGGACAGGGGTACACCGGGGAGCTGTTTTTT. It yields the protein CASSSPGQGYTGELFF. J is TRBJ2-2 and V is TRBV19; the match to TRBD1 covers 10 bases. The trim removed 5 bases at V and 3 bases at J, leaving 6 bases unmatched. Germline V gene data show CDR1 as LNHDA and CDR2 as SQIVND (reference sequence). This CDR3 region has 16 residues.

The chain employs TRBV19 and TRBJ1-1; perhaps TRBD1 as D (6 bases). Trimming took 9 bases from V and 1 from J, leaving 21 bases between them. Germline V CDR1 and CDR2: LNHDA, SQIVND (reference sequence). The CDR3 totals 16 residues. CDR3 DNA: TGTGCCAGCCGAGGGGCCCCCTTGGACAGGAACACTGAAGCTTTCTTT. Its translation is CASRGAPLDRNTEAFF.

DNA of the CDR3: TGTGCCAGCAGTTACACGGCGGGGACGCCTGAAGCTTTCTTT. Amino acids: CASSYTAGTPEAFF. The chain carries TRBV6-5 and TRBJ1-1; possibly TRBD1 for D (5 bases). There are 14 residues in the CDR3. V was trimmed by 2 bases and J by 6 bases, leaving 13 bases between them. Germline CDR1 MNHEY, CDR2 SVGAGI.

Details on this clone: Other DNA sequences in this specimen translate into the identical CDR3. This rearrangement joins TRBV6-5 to TRBJ1-2, with D tentatively TRBD1 (6 bases). The CDR3 is 15 residues long. V lost 2 bases and J lost 8, with 18 bases in between. Germline CDR1 and CDR2: MNHEY and SVGAGI. In DNA, the CDR3 is TGTGCCAGCAGTTACGGAAGGGGGGCGCCGGGGGGCTACACCTTC. Its translation is CASSYGRGAPGGYTF.

This chain uses TRBV11-2 with TRBJ2-7; D is unclear. CDR1 and CDR2 from the germline V gene are SGHAT and FQNNGV. There are 12 residues in the CDR3. V gave up 5 bases and J gave up 1 base, with 6 bases separating them. This CDR3 is CASSPDSYEQYF. The CDR3, as DNA: TGTGCCAGCAGCCCGGATTCCTACGAGCAGTACTTC.

V usage is TRBV4-1 and J usage is TRBJ2-1; D perhaps matches TRBD2 (6 bases). The CDR3 consists of 15 residues. CDR1 and CDR2 (germline): MGHRA, YSYEKL. The V gene lost 4 bases and the J gene lost 5 bases, with 15 bases spanning the gap. CDR3 in DNA: TGCGCCAGCAGCCTATCGGGACTCTCAGACAATGAGCAGTTCTTC. This encodes CASSLSGLSDNEQFF.

The chain recombines TRBV6-5 with TRBJ1-5; D unclear. The CDR3 has 14 amino acids. The V gene's germline CDR1 is MNHEY and CDR2 SVGAGI. V was cut by 5 bases and J by 8 bases, with 16 bases left in between. The CDR3 DNA is TGTGCCAGCAGTGAAGGTGTCTTCTCTGAGCCCCAGCATTTT. Amino acid sequence: CASSEGVFSEPQHF.

V usage is TRBV6-1 and J usage is TRBJ2-1, with 9 bases that match TRBD2. Germline CDR1 is MNHNS and CDR2 is SASEGT. The CDR3 spans 15 residues. Trimming cost V 4 bases and J 7 bases; bases outside gene matches: 8. The chain's CDR3 is CASSGIAGAINEQFF. DNA for the CDR3: TGTGCCAGCAGTGGAATAGCGGGGGCCATAAATGAGCAGTTCTTC.

The gene calls are TRBV27 and TRBJ2-1; possible D gene TRBD1, 6 bases. V was shortened by 6 bases and J by 8 bases, with 26 bases between the two germline ends. This CDR3 has 17 amino acids. Germline CDR1 and CDR2: MNHEY and SMNVEV (reference sequence). The CDR3 region has the DNA TGTGCCAGCAGCTATTTAACTCCGGGACACCCCAGGGATGAGCAGTTCTTC. This sequence encodes CASSYLTPGHPRDEQFF.

The chain employs TRBV27 and TRBJ1-6; D is uncertain. Germline loops: CDR1 MNHEY, CDR2 SMNVEV (reference sequence). The V end lost 3 bases, the J end lost 11 bases, and 11 bases lay between the germline ends. This CDR3 contains 13 residues. As DNA, the CDR3 is TGTGCCAGCAGTTTTATAGGGCAGGCACCCCTCCACTTT. Amino acid sequence: CASSFIGQAPLHF.

V gene TRBV19 combines with J gene TRBJ2-1; unclear D gene. The CDR3 spans 15 residues. Germline CDR1 and CDR2: LNHDA and SQIVND (reference sequence). The V end lost 1 base, the J end lost 1 base, and 8 bases lay between the germline ends. CDR3 nucleotide sequence: TGTGCCAGTAGTATAGCGCACAGTTCCTACAATGAGCAGTTCTTC. Translating it yields CASSIAHSSYNEQFF.

This chain joins TRBV6-1 and TRBJ2-3; 14 bases align to TRBD2. Trimming took 3 bases from V and 2 from J; bases not matched to a gene: 4. Germline V gene data show CDR1 as MNHNS and CDR2 as SASEGT. The CDR3 spans 17 residues. The CDR3 DNA follows: TGTGCCAGCAGTGATTGGACTAGCGGGGGGAACACAGATACGCAGTATTTT. Translating it yields CASSDWTSGGNTDTQYF.

This rearrangement joins TRBV4-1 to TRBJ2-7; TRBD1 is a possible D gene (6 bases). Germline V CDR1 and CDR2: MGHRA, YSYEKL. With 1 base removed from V and 5 bases from J, the gap between germline ends came to 12 bases. The CDR3 has 14 amino acids. The CDR3 protein is CASSQVTPGDEQYF. CDR3 DNA: TGCGCCAGCAGCCAAGTAACCCCAGGGGACGAGCAGTACTTC.